This TCR beta chain derives from a study of blood T cell repertoires in COVID-19 (dated by TCRdb to the early 2020s). Broadly, across the study: Samples covering the acute and convalescent phases of COVID-19 were provided by collaborators in the United States, Italy and Spain. The material from the prospective study consisted of cDNA or gDNA derived from T cells, B-cell-depleted T cells, or PBMCs. Deeply sampled blood TCRbeta repertoires from subjects exposed to, actively infected with, or recovered from COVID-19 were included in the dataset. A freely available public database, intended as a resource for researchers studying the immune response to SARS-CoV-2, is where the repertoires were released. The samples were drawn from two sources: the first 160 participants of the ongoing ImmuneRACE study, and 1,254 subjects contributed by 6 global collaborators. A de-identified subject ID, COVID-19 status, age in years and sex were almost always included in the sample metadata. Where available, HLA class I and class II types were obtained from metadata supplied by the sample provider rather than from assay-based typing.

Worth noting for this clone: Its cognate antigen has yet to be identified. Base qualities are not at hand, and no much larger clone is one base apart.

Whole blood was collected in K2EDTA tubes by collaborating institutions according to the institutions' own protocols. For TCRbeta analysis, collaborators shipped samples as frozen whole blood, isolated PBMCs, or DNA extracted from either of those sample types. Broad study findings and their caveats: Clinical and demographic metadata were provided uncurated, with the amount varying by source and participant.

The immunoSEQ Assay, a bias-controlled multiplex PCR, was used to amplify TCRbeta CDR3 regions from genomic DNA. The original methods were these. Within the assay, amplification of reference gene primers was used to estimate how many nucleated cells each sample contained. To quantify the absolute abundance of each unique TCRbeta CDR3 rearrangement, sequence reads were collapsed and filtered. Productive Simpson clonality was computed per sample as the square root of Simpson's diversity index over productive rearrangements. What TCRdb holds here is the immuneACCESS table cut down to in-frame rearrangements. Part of the clones is not present; checked against another copy, under half of the missing clones reflect an unresolved V gene, and the others are unexplained. V, J and clone size are taken as reported in that table, and D and trimming were inferred from the DNA itself. The sample table lists over 200,000 clones, around 84% of them with a count of one. Approximately 6.1% of the sample is held by the ten biggest clonotypes.

The sample taken for sequencing was peripheral blood. The sequence was obtained from an elderly man with acute or convalescent COVID-19.

The CDR3 is CASSYGLGPGQGRYNEQFF. The nucleotides read TGTGCCAGCAGTTACGGTCTAGGGCCCGGACAGGGGAGGTACAATGAGCAGTTCTTC. The V and J segments used are TRBV6-2 or TRBV6-3 and TRBJ2-1; 9 bases in between match TRBD1. Based on the germline V gene, the CDR1 and CDR2 sequences are MNHEY and SVGEGT. Counted from cysteine to phenylalanine, this CDR3 has 19 amino acids. Only CDR3 DNA remains: 57 bases, in frame from the first base. The germline V end is reduced by 2 bases and the J end by 4 bases; junction bases left unmatched: 15.